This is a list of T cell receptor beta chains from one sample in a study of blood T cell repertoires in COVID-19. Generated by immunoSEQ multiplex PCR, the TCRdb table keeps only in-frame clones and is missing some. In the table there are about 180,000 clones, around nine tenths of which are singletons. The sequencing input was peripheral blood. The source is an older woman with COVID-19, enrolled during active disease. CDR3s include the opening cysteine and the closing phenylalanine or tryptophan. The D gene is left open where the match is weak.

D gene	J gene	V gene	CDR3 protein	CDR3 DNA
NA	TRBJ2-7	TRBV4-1	CASSQESSEQYF	TGCGCCAGCAGCCAAGAAAGCTCCGAGCAGTACTTC
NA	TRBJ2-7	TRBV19	CASSTRDTLLQYF	TGTGCCAGTAGTACACGGGACACGTTGTTGCAGTACTTC
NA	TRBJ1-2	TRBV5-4	CASSPSSGEGYTF	TGTGCCAGCAGTCCTTCGTCGGGGGAAGGCTACACCTTC
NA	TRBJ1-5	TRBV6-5	CASRQGGRSNQPQHF	TGTGCCAGCAGACAGGGAGGGCGTAGCAATCAGCCCCAGCATTTT
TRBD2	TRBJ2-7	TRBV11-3	CASSILIGLASYEQYF	TGTGCCAGCAGCATACTAATCGGACTAGCCTCCTACGAGCAGTACTTC
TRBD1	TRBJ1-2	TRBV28	CASSSAPGTGPGRNYGYTF	TGTGCCAGCAGTTCCGCCCCCGGGACAGGCCCCGGACGGAACTATGGCTACACCTTC
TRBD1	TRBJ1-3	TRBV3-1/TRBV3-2	CASSSPTGGHSGNTIYF	TGTGCCAGCAGCTCCCCGACAGGGGGCCACTCTGGAAACACCATATATTTT
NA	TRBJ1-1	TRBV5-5	CASSSGWANTEAFF	TGTGCCAGCAGCTCCGGTTGGGCTAACACTGAAGCTTTCTTT
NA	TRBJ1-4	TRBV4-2	CASSQEGLGGAGTNEKLFF	TGTGCCAGCAGCCAAGAAGGCCTAGGGGGAGCGGGGACTAATGAAAAACTGTTTTTT
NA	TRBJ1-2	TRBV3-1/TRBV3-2	CASSQTGYLYGYTF	TGTGCCAGCAGCCAGACGGGGTATCTCTATGGCTACACCTTC